The 22 T cell receptor beta chains below come from one sample, sequenced in a study of blood T cell repertoires in COVID-19. Generated by immunoSEQ multiplex PCR, the TCRdb table keeps only in-frame clones and is missing some. The sample holds over 75,000 clones; 90% are singletons and the top ten take over 1.5%. What was sequenced was peripheral blood. These receptors came from a man aged 60 to 75 with acute or convalescent COVID-19.

The chain joins TRBV5-1 to TRBJ2-5, with a tentative D call TRBD2 (5 bases). V gave up 4 bases and J gave up 2 bases, with 12 bases separating them. Germline CDR1 SGHRS, CDR2 YFSETQ. This CDR3 has 14 residues. CDR3: CASSISPGQETQYF. CDR3 DNA: TGCGCCAGCAGCATCTCTCCGGGGCAAGAGACCCAGTACTTC.

This chain joins TRBV18 and TRBJ2-7, with 8 bases matching TRBD1. The CDR3 has 15 residues. Germline V gene sequence: CDR1 KGHSH, CDR2 LQKENI. With V trimmed by 4 bases and J by 3 bases, 8 bases remained unmatched. CDR3 residues: CASSQTDRVGYEQYF. CDR3 nucleotide sequence: TGTGCCAGCTCACAGACGGACAGGGTCGGCTACGAGCAGTACTTC.

The V gene is TRBV28, the J gene TRBJ2-7, with 10 bases fitting TRBD2. J gave up 2 bases and V 5 bases, and 6 bases lay outside the gene matches. Germline CDR1 and CDR2: MDHEN and SYDVKM. There are 15 residues in the CDR3. The CDR3 region has the DNA TGTGCCAGCAGTATAGCGGGAGGCCAGGCCTACGAGCAGTACTTC. This encodes CASSIAGGQAYEQYF.

The chain is built from TRBV6-5 and TRBJ1-3; TRBD1 is a possible D gene (5 bases). Trimming removed 6 bases from V and 8 bases from J, with 17 bases in between. The CDR3 is 14 amino acids. The germline CDR1 and CDR2 sequences are MNHEY and SVGAGI. The CDR3 loop is CASSEIPGRDTIYF. CDR3 sequence (DNA): TGTGCCAGCAGCGAGATCCCGGGCAGGGACACCATATATTTT.

V gene TRBV7-8 combines with J gene TRBJ2-7, with 10 bases lining up with TRBD2. V was pared by 1 base and J by 2 bases, with 5 bases of the junction left unmatched. The CDR3 is 16 amino acids. Germline V gene sequence: CDR1 SGHVS, CDR2 FQNEAQ. CDR3: CASSLDGLAGAYEQYF. The CDR3 DNA reads TGTGCCAGCAGCTTAGATGGTCTAGCGGGAGCCTACGAGCAGTACTTC.

The rearrangement uses TRBV11-3 and TRBJ1-1, with 8 positions matching TRBD1. Germline CDR1 SGHNT, CDR2 YENEEA. CDR3 size: 16 residues. The trim removed 5 bases at V and 5 bases at J, leaving 13 bases unmatched. This CDR3 reads CASSRGGRGRGTEAFF. CDR3 in DNA: TGTGCCAGCAGCAGGGGGGGCAGGGGGCGAGGAACTGAAGCTTTCTTT.

The chain is built from TRBV9 and TRBJ2-7; the D is unclear. This CDR3 has 15 residues. CDR1 SGDLS and CDR2 YYNGEE come from the germline V gene. Trimming took 0 bases from V and 2 from J, leaving 12 bases between them. CDR3 amino acids: CASSVGAGWTYEQYF. CDR3 in DNA: TGTGCCAGCAGCGTAGGGGCAGGTTGGACCTACGAGCAGTACTTC.

This chain uses TRBV4-2 with TRBJ2-7; a possible D gene is TRBD1 (6 bases). The ends were cut back, 0 bases at V and 2 bases at J, with 14 bases in the middle. Per germline, CDR1 LGHNA and CDR2 YNFKEQ. This CDR3 contains 16 residues. The CDR3 loop is CASSQEMQGMAYEQYF. The CDR3 coding sequence is TGTGCCAGCAGCCAAGAAATGCAGGGGATGGCCTACGAGCAGTACTTC.

The CDR3 is CASSQGGPFYGYTF. CDR3 sequence (DNA): TGTGCCAGCAGCCAAGGGGGCCCCTTCTATGGCTACACCTTC. The rearrangement links TRBV5-6 to TRBJ1-2; TRBD1 agrees at 7 bases. Looked up from germline, CDR1 is SGHDT and CDR2 is YYEEEE. The CDR3 consists of 14 residues. Trimming cost V 4 bases and J 4 bases; bases outside gene matches: 7.

This clone is deemed medium-sized. The V and J genes are TRBV7-9 and TRBJ2-3; D is possibly TRBD1 (5 bases). Germline loops: CDR1 SEHNR, CDR2 FQNEAQ (reference sequence). This CDR3 spans 19 amino acids. The V and J ends lost 2 bases and 0 bases respectively, with 21 bases between them. The CDR3, as DNA: TGTGCCAGCAGCTTACTCGTGGCGGCCTGGGGCTCTAGCACAGATACGCAGTATTTT. Its protein product is CASSLLVAAWGSSTDTQYF.

V and J are TRBV11-3 and TRBJ1-1; D gene ambiguous. The V gene lost 3 bases and the J gene lost 3 bases, with 17 bases spanning the gap. From germline, CDR1 is SGHNT and CDR2 YENEEA. This CDR3 has 16 amino acids. This chain's CDR3 is CASSLYKCRRDTEAFF. CDR3 DNA: TGTGCCAGCAGCTTGTATAAGTGTAGGAGGGACACTGAAGCTTTCTTT. The full variable domain, completed using reference TRBV11-3 and TRBJ1-1, is EAGVVQSPRYKIIEKKQPVAFWCNPISGHNTLYWYLQNLGQGPELLIRYENEEAVDDSQLPKDRFSAERLKGVDSTLKIQPAELGDSAVYLCASSLYKCRRDTEAFFGQGTRLTVV.

This clone has just a few counts. This chain joins TRBV19 and TRBJ2-3, with unresolved D. The CDR3 covers 14 residues. Trimming took 3 bases from V and 6 from J, leaving 13 bases between them. The V gene's germline CDR1 is LNHDA and CDR2 SQIVND (reference sequence). The CDR3 DNA is TGTGCCAGTAGTATTCGGTCGCCCTCCGATACGCAGTATTTT. The encoded protein is CASSIRSPSDTQYF.

This clone was detected only a few times. The chain has TRBV28 and TRBJ2-7; D ambiguous. This CDR3 comprises 12 residues. The V end was cut by 4 bases, the J end by 4 bases, with 8 bases between. The germline V gene has CDR1 MDHEN and CDR2 SYDVKM. The CDR3 DNA follows: TGTGCCAGCAGTTCGGGTGGTTACGAGCAGTACTTC. Amino acids: CASSSGGYEQYF.

The chain is built from TRBV19 and TRBJ1-1, with D perhaps TRBD1 (5 bases). The CDR3 length is 14 residues. Deletions cut 5 bases from V and 3 bases from J, with 13 bases between. The germline gives CDR1 LNHDA, CDR2 SQIVND (reference sequence). CDR3 residues: CASSAGHEDTEAFF. The CDR3 bases are TGTGCCAGTAGTGCTGGACACGAGGACACTGAAGCTTTCTTT.

This clone has only one observation. Distinct nucleotide sequences in the sample also encode this CDR3. V is TRBV2 and J is TRBJ2-5; 7 positions match TRBD2. This CDR3 contains 14 residues. The junction had 2 bases not matched to a gene; V was cut back by 0 bases and J by 4 bases. Germline V gene lookup returns CDR1 SNHLY and CDR2 FYNNEI. The CDR3 is CASSEARGGETQYF. The CDR3 nucleotides read TGTGCCAGCAGTGAAGCGCGCGGGGGAGAGACCCAGTACTTC.

The chain joins TRBV7-2 to TRBJ2-1, with D uncertain. The germline V gene has CDR1 SGHTA and CDR2 FQGNSA. Trimming cost V 4 bases and J 8 bases, with 12 bases left between them. The CDR3 has 13 amino acids. CDR3 residues: CASSSRGGDEQFF. The CDR3 nucleotides are TGTGCCAGCAGCTCCCGAGGTGGAGATGAGCAGTTCTTC.

This clone was observed once. The chain employs TRBV3-1 (or the pseudogene TRBV3-2) and TRBJ2-5; no definite D call. The CDR3 loop spans 15 amino acids. Germline V gives CDR1 LGHDT, CDR2 YNNKEL (reference sequence). V was shortened by 0 bases and J by 1 base, with 9 bases between the two germline ends. CDR3 in amino acids: CASSQEHRVQETQYF. DNA for the CDR3: TGTGCCAGCAGCCAAGAGCACAGAGTCCAAGAGACCCAGTACTTC.

The chain combines TRBV28 with TRBJ2-7; the D gene is possibly TRBD2 (7 bases). The V end was cut by 2 bases, the J end by 4 bases, with 15 bases between. This CDR3 is built from 15 residues. Germline V gene data show CDR1 as MDHEN and CDR2 as SYDVKM. The CDR3 sequence: CASSLPGGPKYEQYF. CDR3 DNA: TGTGCCAGCAGTTTACCCGGGGGGCCTAAATACGAGCAGTACTTC.

The chain carries TRBV2 and TRBJ2-7; 8 bases are shared with TRBD2. Germline values: CDR1 SNHLY, CDR2 FYNNEI. The CDR3 length is 15 residues. Trimming cost V 3 bases and J 5 bases; bases outside gene matches: 9. DNA for the CDR3: TGTGCCAGCAGTGATATAGCGGGAAAACGACACGAGCAGTACTTC. This translates into CASSDIAGKRHEQYF.

The V gene is TRBV2, the J gene TRBJ2-5, with 7 bases that match TRBD1. Germline V gene lookup returns CDR1 SNHLY and CDR2 FYNNEI. J gave up 2 bases and V 8 bases, and 8 bases lay outside the gene matches. This CDR3 contains 14 residues. CDR3 nucleotide sequence: TGTGCCAGCCTCGAGGGGGCTTGGCAAGAGACCCAGTACTTC. Translation: CASLEGAWQETQYF.

The chain is built from TRBV30 and TRBJ2-4, with D maybe TRBD1 (6 bases). The germline V gene encodes CDR1 GTSNPN and CDR2 SVGIG (reference sequence). Deletions cut 5 bases from V and 6 bases from J, with 14 bases between. This CDR3 region has 13 residues. The CDR3 spells CAWGSQGRNIQYF. The CDR3 DNA follows: TGTGCCTGGGGGTCCCAGGGGAGAAACATTCAGTACTTC.

The V call is TRBV5-1, the J call TRBJ1-1; a weak D match, TRBD1 (6 bases). Trimming took off 4 bases at V and 1 base at J, with 8 bases between the two ends. The CDR3 length is 13 residues. From germline, CDR1 is SGHRS and CDR2 YFSETQ. CDR3 loop: CASSVRGNTEAFF. Here the CDR3 DNA reads TGCGCCAGCAGCGTCAGGGGGAACACTGAAGCTTTCTTT. Full variable domain (missing parts from reference TRBV5-1 and TRBJ1-1): KAGVTQTPRYLIKTRGQQVTLSCSPISGHRSVSWYQQTPGQGLQFLFEYFSETQRNKGNFPGRFSGRQFSNSRSEMNVSTLELGDSALYLCASSVRGNTEAFFGQGTRLTVV.